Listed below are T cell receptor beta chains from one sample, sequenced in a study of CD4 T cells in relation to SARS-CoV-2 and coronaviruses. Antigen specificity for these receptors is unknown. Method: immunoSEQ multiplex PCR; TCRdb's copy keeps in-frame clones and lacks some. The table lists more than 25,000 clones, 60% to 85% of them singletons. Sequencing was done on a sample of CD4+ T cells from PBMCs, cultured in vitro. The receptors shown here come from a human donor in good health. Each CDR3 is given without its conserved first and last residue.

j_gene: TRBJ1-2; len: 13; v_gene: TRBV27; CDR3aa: ASSRNRRSNYGYT
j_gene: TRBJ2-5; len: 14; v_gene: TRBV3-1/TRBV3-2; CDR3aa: ASSQEGSGSWETQY
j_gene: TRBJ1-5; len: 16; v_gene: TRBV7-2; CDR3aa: ASSLRTLGGWGNQPQH
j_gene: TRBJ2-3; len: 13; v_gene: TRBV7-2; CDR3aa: ASTATRTSTDTQY
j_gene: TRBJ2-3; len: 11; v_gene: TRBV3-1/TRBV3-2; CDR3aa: ASSLGKTYTQY
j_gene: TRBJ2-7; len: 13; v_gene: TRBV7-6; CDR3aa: ASSRTGASSYEQY
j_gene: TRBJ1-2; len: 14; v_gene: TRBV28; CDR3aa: ASSLWPATSAYGYT
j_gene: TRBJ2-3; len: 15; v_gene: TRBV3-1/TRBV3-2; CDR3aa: ASSLHREIESTDTQY
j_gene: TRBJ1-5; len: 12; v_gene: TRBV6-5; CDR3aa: ASSTGMGGQPQH
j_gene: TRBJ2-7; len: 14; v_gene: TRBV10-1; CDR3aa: ASSGPQGISSYEQY
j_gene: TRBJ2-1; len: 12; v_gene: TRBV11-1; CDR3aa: ASSTSEIPGEQF
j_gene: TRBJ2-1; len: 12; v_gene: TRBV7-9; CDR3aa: ASSFSGGQNEQF
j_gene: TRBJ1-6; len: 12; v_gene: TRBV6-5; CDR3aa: ASSYKTAGSPLH
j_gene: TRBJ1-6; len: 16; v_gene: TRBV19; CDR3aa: ASSSDRGKSSYNSPLH
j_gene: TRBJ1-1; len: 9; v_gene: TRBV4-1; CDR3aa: ASSGGQEAF
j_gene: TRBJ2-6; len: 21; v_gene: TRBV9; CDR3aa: ASSPTGLRLTSGRAPGANVLT
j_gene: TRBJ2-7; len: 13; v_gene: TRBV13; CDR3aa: ASSLKGSFSYEQY
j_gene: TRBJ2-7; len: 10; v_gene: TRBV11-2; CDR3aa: ASSFTPYEQY
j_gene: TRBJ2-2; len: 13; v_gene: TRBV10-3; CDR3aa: AIKTEGANTGELF
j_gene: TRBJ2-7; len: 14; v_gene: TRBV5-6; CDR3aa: ASSWGLAGPSYEQY
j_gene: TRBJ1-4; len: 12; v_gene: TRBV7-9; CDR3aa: ASSLQGVNEKLF
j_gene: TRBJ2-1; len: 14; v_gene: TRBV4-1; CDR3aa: ASSQTGTSGYNEQF
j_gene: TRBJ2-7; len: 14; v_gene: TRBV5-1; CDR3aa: ASSLGGLDKRYEQY